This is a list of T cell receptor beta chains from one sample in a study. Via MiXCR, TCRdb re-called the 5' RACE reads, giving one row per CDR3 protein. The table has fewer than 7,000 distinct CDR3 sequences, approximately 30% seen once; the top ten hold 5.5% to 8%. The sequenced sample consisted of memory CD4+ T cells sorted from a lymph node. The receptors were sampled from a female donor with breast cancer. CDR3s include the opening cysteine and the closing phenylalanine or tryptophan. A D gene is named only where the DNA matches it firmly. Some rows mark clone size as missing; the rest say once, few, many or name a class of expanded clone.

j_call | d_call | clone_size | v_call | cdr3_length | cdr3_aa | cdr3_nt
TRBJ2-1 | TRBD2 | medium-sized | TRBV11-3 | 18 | CASSSPRVAGASYNEQFF | TGTGCCAGCAGCTCCCCTAGGGTAGCGGGGGCTTCCTACAATGAGCAGTTCTTC
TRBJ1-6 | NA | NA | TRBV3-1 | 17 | CASSHGGLGPGGSPLHF | TGTGCCAGCAGCCATGGGGGACTGGGACCTGGGGGTTCACCCCTCCACTTT
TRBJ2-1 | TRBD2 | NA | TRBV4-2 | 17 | CASSQFTGTSGRNEQFF | TGTGCCAGCAGCCAATTTACCGGGACTAGCGGTCGGAATGAGCAGTTCTTC
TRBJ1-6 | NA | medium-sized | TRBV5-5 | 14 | CASSSSGLNSPLHF | TGTGCCAGCAGCTCGTCAGGTTTAAATTCACCCCTCCACTTT
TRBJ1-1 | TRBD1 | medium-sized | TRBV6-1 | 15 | CATTGTGGFPTEAFF | TGTGCCACCACCGGGACAGGGGGCTTCCCCACTGAAGCTTTCTTT
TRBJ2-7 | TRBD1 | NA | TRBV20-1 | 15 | CSARDREGDLYEQYF | TGCAGTGCGCGGGACAGGGAAGGGGACTTATACGAGCAGTACTTC
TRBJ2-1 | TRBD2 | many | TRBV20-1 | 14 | CSARVAGRVYEQFF | TGCAGTGCTAGAGTAGCGGGAAGAGTGTATGAGCAGTTCTTC
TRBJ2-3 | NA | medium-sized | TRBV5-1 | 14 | CASSPEWSADTQYF | TGCGCCAGCAGCCCTGAATGGAGCGCAGATACGCAGTATTTT
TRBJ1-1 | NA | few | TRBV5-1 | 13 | CASSFSPPTEAFF | TGCGCCAGCAGCTTTAGCCCCCCTACTGAAGCTTTCTTT
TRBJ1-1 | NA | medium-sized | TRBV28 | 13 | CASSSPTESGAFF | TGTGCCAGCAGTTCCCCAACAGAATCGGGAGCTTTCTTT
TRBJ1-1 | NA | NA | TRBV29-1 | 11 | CSVDPIGQAFF | TGCAGCGTTGACCCGATAGGGCAGGCTTTCTTT
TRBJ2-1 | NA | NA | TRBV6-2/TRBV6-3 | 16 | CASSYVAGSSYNEQFF | TGTGCCAGCAGTTACGTTGCGGGTAGCTCCTACAATGAGCAGTTCTTC
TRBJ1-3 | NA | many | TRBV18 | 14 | CASSPPPIGNTIYF | TGTGCCAGCTCACCACCACCCATTGGAAACACCATATATTTT
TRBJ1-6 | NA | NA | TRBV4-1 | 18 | CASSQSGGGDSGNSPLHF | TGCGCCAGCAGCCAGAGTGGCGGAGGGGATTCTGGGAATTCACCCCTCCACTTT
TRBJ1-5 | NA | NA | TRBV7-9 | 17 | CASSSYGGPEGYQPQHF | TGTGCCAGCAGCTCCTATGGGGGACCCGAGGGGTATCAGCCCCAGCATTTT
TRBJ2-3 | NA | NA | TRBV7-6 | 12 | CASSLAIDTQYF | TGTGCCAGCAGCTTAGCGATAGATACGCAGTATTTT
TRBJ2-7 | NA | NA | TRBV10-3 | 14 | CVISDRWSSYEQYF | TGTGTCATCAGTGACAGGTGGAGCTCCTACGAGCAGTACTTC
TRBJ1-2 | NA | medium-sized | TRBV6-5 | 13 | CASSYGGNYGYTF | TGTGCCAGCAGTTACGGGGGAAATTATGGCTACACCTTC
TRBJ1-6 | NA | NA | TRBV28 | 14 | CASRGEQCYSPLHF | TGTGCCAGCAGGGGGGAACAGTGTTATTCACCCCTCCACTTT
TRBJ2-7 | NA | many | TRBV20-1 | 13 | CSASSGQPYEQYF | TGCAGTGCTAGTTCCGGACAGCCCTACGAGCAGTACTTC
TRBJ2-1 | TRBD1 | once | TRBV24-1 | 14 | CATRGQGSYNEQFF | TGTGCCACCAGAGGACAGGGTTCCTACAATGAGCAGTTCTTC
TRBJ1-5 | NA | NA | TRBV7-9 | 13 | CASSLAWESNEHF | TGTGCCAGCAGCTTAGCGTGGGAAAGCAATGAGCATTTT
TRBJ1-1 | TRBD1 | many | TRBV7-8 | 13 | CASSPRDRVGAFF | TGTGCCAGCAGCCCCCGAGACAGGGTCGGAGCTTTCTTT
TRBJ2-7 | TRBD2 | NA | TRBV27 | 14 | CASSWSGRAYEQYF | TGTGCCAGCAGTTGGAGCGGGAGGGCCTACGAGCAGTACTTC
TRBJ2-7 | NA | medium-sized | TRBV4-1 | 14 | CASSQDLGPSEQYF | TGCGCCAGCAGCCAAGACCTAGGTCCCTCCGAGCAGTACTTC
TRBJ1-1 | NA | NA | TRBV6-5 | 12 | CASTGLNTEAFF | TGTGCCAGCACCGGACTGAACACTGAAGCTTTCTTT
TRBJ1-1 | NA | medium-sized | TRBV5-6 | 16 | CASSISFRLKNTEAFF | TGTGCCAGCAGCATCTCATTCAGGTTAAAGAACACTGAAGCTTTCTTT
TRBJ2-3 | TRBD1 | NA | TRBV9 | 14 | CASGEPHRGDTQYF | TGTGCCAGCGGCGAACCCCACAGGGGAGATACGCAGTATTTT
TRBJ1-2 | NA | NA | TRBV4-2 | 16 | CASSQDWGGLGYGYTF | TGTGCCAGCAGCCAAGATTGGGGGGGGCTGGGCTATGGCTACACCTTC
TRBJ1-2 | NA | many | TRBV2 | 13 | CASSVSSFNGYTF | TGTGCCAGCAGTGTCAGCTCTTTCAATGGCTACACCTTC